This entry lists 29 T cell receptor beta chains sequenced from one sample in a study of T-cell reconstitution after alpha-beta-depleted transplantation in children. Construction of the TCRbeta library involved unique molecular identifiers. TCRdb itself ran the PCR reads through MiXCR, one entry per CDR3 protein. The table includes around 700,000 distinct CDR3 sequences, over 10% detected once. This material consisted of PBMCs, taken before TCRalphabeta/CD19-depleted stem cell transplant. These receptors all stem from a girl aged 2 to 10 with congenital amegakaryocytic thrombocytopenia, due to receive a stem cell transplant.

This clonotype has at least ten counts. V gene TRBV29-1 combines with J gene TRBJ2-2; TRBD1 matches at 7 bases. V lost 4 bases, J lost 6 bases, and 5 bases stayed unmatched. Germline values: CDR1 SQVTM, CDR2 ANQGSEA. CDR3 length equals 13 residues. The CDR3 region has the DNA TGCAGCGTTGTAGGGGGCATGGCCGGGGAGCTGTTTTTT. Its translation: CSVVGGMAGELFF.

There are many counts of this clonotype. CDR3 sequence: CASSSPTLGSGNEQFF. The CDR3 DNA reads TGCGCCAGCAGCTCACCTACACTGGGGAGCGGCAATGAGCAGTTCTTC. The rearrangement uses TRBV4-1 and TRBJ2-1, with D possibly being TRBD2 (5 bases). This CDR3 is built from 16 residues. CDR1 is MGHRA, CDR2 YSYEKL, per germline. Trimming took 5 bases from V and 6 from J, leaving 20 bases between them.

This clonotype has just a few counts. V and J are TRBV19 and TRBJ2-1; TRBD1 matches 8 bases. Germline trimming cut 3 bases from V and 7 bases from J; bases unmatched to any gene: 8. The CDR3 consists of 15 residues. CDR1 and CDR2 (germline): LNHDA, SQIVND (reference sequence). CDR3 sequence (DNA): TGTGCCAGTAGTATTTCCACAGGGGGACCGAATGAGCAGTTCTTC. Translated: CASSISTGGPNEQFF.

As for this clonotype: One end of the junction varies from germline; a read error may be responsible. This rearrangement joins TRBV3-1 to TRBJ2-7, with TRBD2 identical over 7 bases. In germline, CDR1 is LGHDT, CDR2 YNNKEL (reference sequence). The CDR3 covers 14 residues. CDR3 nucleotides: TGTGCCGGCAGTGTAAGCGGGACTGACTACGAGCAGTACTTC. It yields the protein CAGSVSGTDYEQYF.

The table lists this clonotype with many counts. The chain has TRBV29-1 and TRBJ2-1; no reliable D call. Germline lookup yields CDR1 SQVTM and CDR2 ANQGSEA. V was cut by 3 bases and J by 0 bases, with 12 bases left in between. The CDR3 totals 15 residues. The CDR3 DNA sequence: TGCAGCGTTGACCCGACGGGCAACTCCTACAATGAGCAGTTCTTC. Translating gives CSVDPTGNSYNEQFF.

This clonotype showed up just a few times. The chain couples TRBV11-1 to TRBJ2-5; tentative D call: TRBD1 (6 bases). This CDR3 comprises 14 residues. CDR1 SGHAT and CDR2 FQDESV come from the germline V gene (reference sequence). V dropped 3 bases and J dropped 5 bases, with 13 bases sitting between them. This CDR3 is CASSFQGKDETQYF. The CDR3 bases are TGTGCCAGCAGCTTTCAGGGGAAGGACGAGACCCAGTACTTC. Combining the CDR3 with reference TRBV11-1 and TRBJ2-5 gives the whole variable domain EAEVAQSPRYKITEKSQAVAFWCDPISGHATLYWYRQILGQGPELLVQFQDESVVDDSQLPKDRFSAERLKGVDSTLKIQPAELGDSAMYLCASSFQGKDETQYFGPGTRLLVL.

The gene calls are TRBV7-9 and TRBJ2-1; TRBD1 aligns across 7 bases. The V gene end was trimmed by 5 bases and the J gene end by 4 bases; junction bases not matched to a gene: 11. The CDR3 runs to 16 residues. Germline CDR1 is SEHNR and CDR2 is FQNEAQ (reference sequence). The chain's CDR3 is CASSPRQGVIYNEQFF. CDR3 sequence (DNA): TGTGCCAGCAGCCCACGACAGGGAGTAATTTACAATGAGCAGTTCTTC. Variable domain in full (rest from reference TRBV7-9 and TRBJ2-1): DTGVSQNPRHKITKRGQNVTFRCDPISEHNRLYWYRQTLGQGPEFLTYFQNEAQLEKSRLLSDRFSAERPKGSFSTLEIQRTEQGDSAMYLCASSPRQGVIYNEQFFGPGTRLTVL.

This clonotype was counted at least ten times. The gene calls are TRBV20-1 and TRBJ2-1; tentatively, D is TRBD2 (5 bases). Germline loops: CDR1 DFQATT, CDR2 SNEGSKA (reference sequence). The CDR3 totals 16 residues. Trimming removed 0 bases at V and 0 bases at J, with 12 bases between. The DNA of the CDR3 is TGCAGTGCTAGAGAGTCAACTAGTAGCTCCTACAATGAGCAGTTCTTC. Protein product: CSARESTSSSYNEQFF.

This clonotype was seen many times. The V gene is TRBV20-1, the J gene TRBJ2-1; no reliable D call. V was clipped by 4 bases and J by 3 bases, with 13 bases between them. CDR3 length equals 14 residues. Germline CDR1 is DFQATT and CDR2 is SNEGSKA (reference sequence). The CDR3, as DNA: TGCAGTGCTAAGACCCCGTTGGACTACAATGAGCAGTTCTTC. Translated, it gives CSAKTPLDYNEQFF.

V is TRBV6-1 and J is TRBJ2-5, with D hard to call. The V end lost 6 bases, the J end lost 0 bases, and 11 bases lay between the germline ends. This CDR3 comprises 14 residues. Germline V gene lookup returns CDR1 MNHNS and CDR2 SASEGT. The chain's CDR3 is CASRTWGYQETQYF. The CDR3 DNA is TGTGCCAGCAGGACGTGGGGTTACCAAGAGACCCAGTACTTC.

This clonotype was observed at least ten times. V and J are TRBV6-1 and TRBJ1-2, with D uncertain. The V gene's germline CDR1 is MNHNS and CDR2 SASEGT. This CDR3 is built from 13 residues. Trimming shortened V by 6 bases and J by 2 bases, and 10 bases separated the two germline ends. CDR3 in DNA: TGTGCCAGCAGCGCCGGCAGGAACTATGGCTACACCTTC. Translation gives CASSAGRNYGYTF.

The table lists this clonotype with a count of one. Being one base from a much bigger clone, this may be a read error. The CDR3 reads CASSQHRPWQFF. The CDR3 DNA is TGTGCCAGCAGTCAACACCGGCCATGGCAGTTCTTC. This chain connects TRBV12-3 or TRBV12-4 to TRBJ2-1; D is unclear. Between the trimmed V and J ends, which lost 5 bases and 12 bases, there was a span of 14 bases. The CDR3 is 12 residues long.

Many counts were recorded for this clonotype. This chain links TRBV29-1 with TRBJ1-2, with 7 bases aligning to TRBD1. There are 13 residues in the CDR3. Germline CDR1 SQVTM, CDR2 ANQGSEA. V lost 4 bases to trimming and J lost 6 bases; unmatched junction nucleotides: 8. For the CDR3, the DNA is TGCAGCGTTGTCAGGGGGAACGGGGATGGCTACACCTTC. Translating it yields CSVVRGNGDGYTF. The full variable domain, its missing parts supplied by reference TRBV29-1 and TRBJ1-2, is SAVISQKPSRDICQRGTSLTIQCQVDSQVTMMFWYRQQPGQSLTLIATANQGSEATYESGFVIDKFPISRPNLTFSTLTVSNMSPEDSSIYLCSVVRGNGDGYTFGSGTRLTVV.

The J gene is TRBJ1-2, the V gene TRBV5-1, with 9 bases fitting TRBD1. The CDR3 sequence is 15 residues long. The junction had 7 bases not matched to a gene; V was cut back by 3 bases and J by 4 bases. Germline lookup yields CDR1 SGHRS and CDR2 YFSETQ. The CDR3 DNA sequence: TGCGCCAGCAGCTATGGGACAGGGTGGATCTATGGCTACACCTTC. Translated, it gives CASSYGTGWIYGYTF. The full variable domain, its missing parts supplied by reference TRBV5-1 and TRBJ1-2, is KAGVTQTPRYLIKTRGQQVTLSCSPISGHRSVSWYQQTPGQGLQFLFEYFSETQRNKGNFPGRFSGRQFSNSRSEMNVSTLELGDSALYLCASSYGTGWIYGYTFGSGTRLTVV.

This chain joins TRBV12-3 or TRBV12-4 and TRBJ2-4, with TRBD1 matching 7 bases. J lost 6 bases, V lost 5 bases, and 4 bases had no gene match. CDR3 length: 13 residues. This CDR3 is CASSGQELNIQYF. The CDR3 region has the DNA TGTGCCAGCAGTGGACAGGAATTAAACATTCAGTACTTC.

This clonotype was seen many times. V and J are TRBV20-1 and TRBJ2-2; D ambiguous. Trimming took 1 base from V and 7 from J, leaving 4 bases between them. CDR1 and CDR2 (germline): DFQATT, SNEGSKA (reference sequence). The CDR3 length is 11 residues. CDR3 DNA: TGCAGTGCTAGAGTCAGCGGGGAGCTGTTTTTT. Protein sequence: CSARVSGELFF.

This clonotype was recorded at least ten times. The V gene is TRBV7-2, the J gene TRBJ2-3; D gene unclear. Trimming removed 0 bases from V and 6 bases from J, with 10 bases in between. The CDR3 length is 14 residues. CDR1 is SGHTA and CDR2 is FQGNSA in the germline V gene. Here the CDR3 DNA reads TGTGCCAGCAGCTTAGCCCACTCCTCCGATACGCAGTATTTT. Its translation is CASSLAHSSDTQYF.

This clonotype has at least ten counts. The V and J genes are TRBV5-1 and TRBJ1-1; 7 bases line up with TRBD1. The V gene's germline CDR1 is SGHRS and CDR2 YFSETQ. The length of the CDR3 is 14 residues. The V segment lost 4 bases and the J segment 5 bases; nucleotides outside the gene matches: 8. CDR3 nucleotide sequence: TGCGCCAGCAGCCGAGATACAGGGGTGACTGAAGCTTTCTTT. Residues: CASSRDTGVTEAFF.

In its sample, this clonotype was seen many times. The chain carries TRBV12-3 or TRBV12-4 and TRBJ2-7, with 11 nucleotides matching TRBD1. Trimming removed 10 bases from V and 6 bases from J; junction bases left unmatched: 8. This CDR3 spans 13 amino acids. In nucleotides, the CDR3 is TGTGCCACCTCGGTCGGGACAGGGGGCGAGCAGTACTTC. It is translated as CATSVGTGGEQYF.

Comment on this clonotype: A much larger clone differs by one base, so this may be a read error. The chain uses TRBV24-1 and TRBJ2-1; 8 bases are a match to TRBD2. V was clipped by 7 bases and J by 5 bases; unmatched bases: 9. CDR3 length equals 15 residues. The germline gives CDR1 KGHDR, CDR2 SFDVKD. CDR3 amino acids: CATSPGGREDNEQFF. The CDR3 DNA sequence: TGTGCCACCAGCCCCGGTGGGCGGGAGGACAATGAGCAGTTCTTC.

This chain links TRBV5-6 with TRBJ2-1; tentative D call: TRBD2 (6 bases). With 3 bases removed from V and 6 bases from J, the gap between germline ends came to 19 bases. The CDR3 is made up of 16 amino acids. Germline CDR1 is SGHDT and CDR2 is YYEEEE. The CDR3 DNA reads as TGTGCCAGCAGCTCGACCGCCGGGACTCCCCCCAATGAGCAGTTCTTC. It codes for CASSSTAGTPPNEQFF.

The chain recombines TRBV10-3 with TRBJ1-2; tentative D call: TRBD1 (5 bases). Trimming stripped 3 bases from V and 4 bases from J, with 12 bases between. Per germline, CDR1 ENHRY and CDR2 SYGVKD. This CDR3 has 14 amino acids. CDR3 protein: CAISESGHVYGYTF. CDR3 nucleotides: TGTGCCATCAGTGAATCGGGGCACGTCTATGGCTACACCTTC.

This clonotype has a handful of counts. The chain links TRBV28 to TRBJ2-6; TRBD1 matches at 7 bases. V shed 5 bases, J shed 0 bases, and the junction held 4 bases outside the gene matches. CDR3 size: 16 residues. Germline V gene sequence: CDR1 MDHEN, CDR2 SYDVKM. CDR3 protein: CASSADRVSGANVLTF. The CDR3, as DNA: TGTGCCAGCAGTGCCGACAGGGTCTCTGGGGCCAACGTCCTGACTTTC.

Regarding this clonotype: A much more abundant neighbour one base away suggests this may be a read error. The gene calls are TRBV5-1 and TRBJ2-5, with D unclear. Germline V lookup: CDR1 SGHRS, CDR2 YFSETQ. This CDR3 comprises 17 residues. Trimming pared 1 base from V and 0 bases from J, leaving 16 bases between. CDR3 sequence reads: CASSLSNFGPYQETQYF. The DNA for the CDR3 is TGCGCCAGCAGCTTGAGCAATTTTGGGCCCTACCAAGAGACCCAGTACTTC.

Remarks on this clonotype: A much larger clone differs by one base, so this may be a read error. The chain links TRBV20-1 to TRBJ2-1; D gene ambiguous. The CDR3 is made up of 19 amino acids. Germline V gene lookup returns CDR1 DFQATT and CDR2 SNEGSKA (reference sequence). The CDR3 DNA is TGCTGTGCTAGATCCCGCCGTCTACGAGGTAGGAGCTCCTACAATGAGCAGTTCTTC. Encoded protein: CCARSRRLRGRSSYNEQFF.

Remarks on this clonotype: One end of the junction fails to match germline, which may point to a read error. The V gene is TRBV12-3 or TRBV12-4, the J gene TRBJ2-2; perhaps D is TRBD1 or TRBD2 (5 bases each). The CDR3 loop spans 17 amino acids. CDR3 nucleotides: TGTGCCAGCAGTTCCCGCCGGGGCTGGGGAAACACCGGTGAGCTGTTTTTT. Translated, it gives CASSSRRGWGNTGELFF.

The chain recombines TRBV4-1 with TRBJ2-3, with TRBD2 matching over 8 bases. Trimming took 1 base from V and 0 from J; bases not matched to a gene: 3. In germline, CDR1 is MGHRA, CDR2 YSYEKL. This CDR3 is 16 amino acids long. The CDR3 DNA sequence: TGCGCCAGCAGCCAAGGAAGCGGGGGTAGCACAGATACGCAGTATTTT. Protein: CASSQGSGGSTDTQYF.

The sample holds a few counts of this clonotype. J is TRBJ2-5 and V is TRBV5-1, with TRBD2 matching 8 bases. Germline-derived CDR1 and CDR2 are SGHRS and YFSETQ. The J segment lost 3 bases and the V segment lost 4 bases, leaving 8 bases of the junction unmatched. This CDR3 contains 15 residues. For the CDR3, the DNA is TGCGCCAGCAGCCCGTTAGCGGGGCGGAAAGAGACCCAGTACTTC. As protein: CASSPLAGRKETQYF.

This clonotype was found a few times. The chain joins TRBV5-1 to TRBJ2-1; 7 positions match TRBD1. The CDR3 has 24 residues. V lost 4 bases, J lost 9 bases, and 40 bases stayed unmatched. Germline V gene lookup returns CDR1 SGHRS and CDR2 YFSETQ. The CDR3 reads CASSLGSWTGPLVSAVRRKSEQFF. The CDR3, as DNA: TGCGCCAGCAGCCTTGGTTCATGGACAGGCCCGCTTGTTTCAGCCGTGCGCCGTAAAAGTGAGCAGTTCTTC.